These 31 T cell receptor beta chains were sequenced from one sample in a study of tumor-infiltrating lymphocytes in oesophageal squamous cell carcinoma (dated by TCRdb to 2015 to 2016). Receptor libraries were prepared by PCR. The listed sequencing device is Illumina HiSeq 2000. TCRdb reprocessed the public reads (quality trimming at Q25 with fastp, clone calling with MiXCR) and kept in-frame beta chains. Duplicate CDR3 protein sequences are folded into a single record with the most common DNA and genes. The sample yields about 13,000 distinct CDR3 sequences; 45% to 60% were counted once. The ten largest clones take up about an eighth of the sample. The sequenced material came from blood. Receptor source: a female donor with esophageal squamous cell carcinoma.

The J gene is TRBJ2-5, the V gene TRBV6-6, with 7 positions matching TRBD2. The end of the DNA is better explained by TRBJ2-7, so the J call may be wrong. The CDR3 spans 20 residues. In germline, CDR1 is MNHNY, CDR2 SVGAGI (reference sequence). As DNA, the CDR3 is TGTGCCAGCAGTTACTCCCCCCCTACATCTAGCGGAGGGAGCTCCTACGAGCAGTACTTC. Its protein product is CASSYSPPTSSGGSSYEQYF.

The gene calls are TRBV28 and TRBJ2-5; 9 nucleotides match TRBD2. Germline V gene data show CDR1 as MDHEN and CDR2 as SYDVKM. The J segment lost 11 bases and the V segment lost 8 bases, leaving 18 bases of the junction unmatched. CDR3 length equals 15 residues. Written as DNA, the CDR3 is TGTGCCAGCGTAGCGGGAGTGCTAACCTACAATGAGCAGTACTTC. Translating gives CASVAGVLTYNEQYF.

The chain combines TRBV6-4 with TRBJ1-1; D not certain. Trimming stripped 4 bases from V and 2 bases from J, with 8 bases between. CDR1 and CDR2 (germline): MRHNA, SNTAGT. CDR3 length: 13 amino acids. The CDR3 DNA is TGTGCCAGCAGTGCCCAGATTAACACTGAAGCTTTCTTT. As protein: CASSAQINTEAFF.

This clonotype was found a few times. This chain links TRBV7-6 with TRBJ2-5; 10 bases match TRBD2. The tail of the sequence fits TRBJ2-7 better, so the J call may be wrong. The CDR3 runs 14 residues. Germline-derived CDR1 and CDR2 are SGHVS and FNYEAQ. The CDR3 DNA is TGTGCCAGCAGTAATAGCGGGAGGAGCTACGAGCAGTACTTC. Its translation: CASSNSGRSYEQYF.

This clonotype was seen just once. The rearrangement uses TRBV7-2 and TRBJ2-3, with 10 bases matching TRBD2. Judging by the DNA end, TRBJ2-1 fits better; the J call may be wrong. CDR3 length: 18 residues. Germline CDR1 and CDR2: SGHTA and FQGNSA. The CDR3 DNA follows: TGTGCCAGCAGCTTAAGCATTACTAGCGGGGCCGGATACAATGAGCAGTTCTTC. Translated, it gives CASSLSITSGAGYNEQFF.

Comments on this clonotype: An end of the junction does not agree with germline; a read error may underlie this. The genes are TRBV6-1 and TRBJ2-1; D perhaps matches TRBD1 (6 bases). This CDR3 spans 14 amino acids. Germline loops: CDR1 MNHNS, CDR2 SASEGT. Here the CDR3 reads CASSTGFSHNEQFF. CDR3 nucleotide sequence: TGTGCCAGCAGCACAGGGTTCTCCCACAATGAGCAGTTCTTC.

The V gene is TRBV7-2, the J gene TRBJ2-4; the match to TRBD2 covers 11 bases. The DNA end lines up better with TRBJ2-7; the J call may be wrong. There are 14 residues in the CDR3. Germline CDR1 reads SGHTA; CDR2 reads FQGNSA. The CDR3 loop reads CASSLTSGRHEQYF. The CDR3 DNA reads TGTGCCAGCAGCTTAACTAGCGGGAGACACGAGCAGTACTTC.

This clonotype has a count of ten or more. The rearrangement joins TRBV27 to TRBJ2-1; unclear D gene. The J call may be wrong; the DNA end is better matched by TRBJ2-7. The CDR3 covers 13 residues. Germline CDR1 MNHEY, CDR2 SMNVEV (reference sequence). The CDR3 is CASSWGTTAKQYF. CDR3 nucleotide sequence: TGTGCCAGCAGTTGGGGTACTACGGCAAAGCAGTACTTC.

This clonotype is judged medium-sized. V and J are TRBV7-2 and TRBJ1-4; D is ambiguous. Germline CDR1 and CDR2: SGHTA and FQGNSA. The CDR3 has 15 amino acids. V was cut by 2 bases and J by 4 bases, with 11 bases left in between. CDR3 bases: TGTGCCAGCAGCTTAATTCACATAGATAATGAAAAACTGTTTTTT. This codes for CASSLIHIDNEKLFF. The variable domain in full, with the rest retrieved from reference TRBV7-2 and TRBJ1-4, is GAGVSQSPSNKVTEKGKDVELRCDPISGHTALYWYRQSLGQGLEFLIYFQGNSAPDKSGLPSDRFSAERTGGSVSTLTIQRTQQEDSAVYLCASSLIHIDNEKLFFGSGTQLSVL.

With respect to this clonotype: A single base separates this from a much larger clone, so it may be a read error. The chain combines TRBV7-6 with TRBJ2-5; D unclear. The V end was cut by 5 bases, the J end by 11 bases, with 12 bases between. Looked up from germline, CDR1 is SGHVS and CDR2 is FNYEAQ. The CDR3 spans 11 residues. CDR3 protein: CASSPGGDQYF. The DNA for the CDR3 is TGTGCCAGCAGCCCCGGTGGCGATCAGTACTTC.

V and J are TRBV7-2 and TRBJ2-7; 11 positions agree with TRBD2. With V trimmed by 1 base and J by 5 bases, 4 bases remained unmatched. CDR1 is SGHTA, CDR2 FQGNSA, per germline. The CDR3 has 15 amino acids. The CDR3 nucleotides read TGTGCCAGCAGCTTAGATGGGACTAGCGGCCACGAGCAGTACTTC. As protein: CASSLDGTSGHEQYF. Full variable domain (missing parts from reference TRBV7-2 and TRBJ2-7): GAGVSQSPSNKVTEKGKDVELRCDPISGHTALYWYRQSLGQGLEFLIYFQGNSAPDKSGLPSDRFSAERTGGSVSTLTIQRTQQEDSAVYLCASSLDGTSGHEQYFGPGTRLTVT.

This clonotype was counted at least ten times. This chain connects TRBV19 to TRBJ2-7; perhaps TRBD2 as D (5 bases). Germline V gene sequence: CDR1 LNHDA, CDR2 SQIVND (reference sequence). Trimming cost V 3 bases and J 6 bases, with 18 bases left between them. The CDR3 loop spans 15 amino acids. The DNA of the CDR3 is TGTGCCAGTAGTATTGGTCGACTGAACCGGGGCGAGCAGTACTTC. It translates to CASSIGRLNRGEQYF.

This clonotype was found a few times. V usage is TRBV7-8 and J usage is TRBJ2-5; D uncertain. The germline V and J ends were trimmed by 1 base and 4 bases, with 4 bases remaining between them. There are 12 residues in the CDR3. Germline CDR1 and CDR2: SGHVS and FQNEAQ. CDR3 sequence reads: CASSLVGETQYF. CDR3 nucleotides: TGTGCCAGCAGCTTAGTTGGAGAGACCCAGTACTTC.

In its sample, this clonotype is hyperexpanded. CDR3 in amino acids: CASRERDESYNEQFF. The CDR3 region has the DNA TGTGCCAGCAGGGAGCGGGATGAATCCTACAATGAGCAGTTCTTC. V and J are TRBV2 and TRBJ2-1, with TRBD2 matching over 7 bases. V lost 6 bases, J lost 1 base, and 6 bases stayed unmatched. This CDR3 comprises 15 residues. CDR1 is SNHLY and CDR2 is FYNNEI in the germline V gene.

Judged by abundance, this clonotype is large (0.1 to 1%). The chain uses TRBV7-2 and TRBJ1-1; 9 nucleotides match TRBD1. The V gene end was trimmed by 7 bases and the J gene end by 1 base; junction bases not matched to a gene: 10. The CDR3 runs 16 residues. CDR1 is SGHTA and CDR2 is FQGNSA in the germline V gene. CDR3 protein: CASNAPGQGANTEAFF. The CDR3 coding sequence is TGTGCCAGCAATGCTCCGGGACAGGGTGCGAACACTGAAGCTTTCTTT.

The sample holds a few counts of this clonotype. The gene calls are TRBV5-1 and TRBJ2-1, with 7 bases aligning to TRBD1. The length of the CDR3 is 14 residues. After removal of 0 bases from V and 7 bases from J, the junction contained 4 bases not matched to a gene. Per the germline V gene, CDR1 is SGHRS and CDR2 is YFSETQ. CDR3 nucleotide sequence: TGCGCCAGCAGCTTGGGACAGGGTGGTAATGAGCAGTTCTTC. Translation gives CASSLGQGGNEQFF.

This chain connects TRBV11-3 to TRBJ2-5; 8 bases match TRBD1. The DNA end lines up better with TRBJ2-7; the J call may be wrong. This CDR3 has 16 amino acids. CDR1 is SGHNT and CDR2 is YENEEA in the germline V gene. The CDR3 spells CASSTQGTGTSYEQYF. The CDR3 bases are TGTGCCAGCAGCACACAAGGGACAGGTACTTCCTACGAGCAGTACTTC.

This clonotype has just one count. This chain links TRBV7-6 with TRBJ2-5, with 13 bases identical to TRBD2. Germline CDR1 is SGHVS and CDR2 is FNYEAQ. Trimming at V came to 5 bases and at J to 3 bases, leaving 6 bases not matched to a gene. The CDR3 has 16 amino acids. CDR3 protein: CASSLRTSGRKETQYF. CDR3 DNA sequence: TGTGCCAGCAGCCTCCGGACTAGCGGGAGAAAAGAGACCCAGTACTTC.

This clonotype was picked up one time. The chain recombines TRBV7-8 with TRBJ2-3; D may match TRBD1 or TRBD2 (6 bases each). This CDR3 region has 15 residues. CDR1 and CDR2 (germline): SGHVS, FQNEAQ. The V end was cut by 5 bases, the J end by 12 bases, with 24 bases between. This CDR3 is CASSPLRGRQETQYF. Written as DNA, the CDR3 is TGTGCCAGCAGCCCCCTAAGGGGGAGGCAGGAGACCCAGTATTTT.

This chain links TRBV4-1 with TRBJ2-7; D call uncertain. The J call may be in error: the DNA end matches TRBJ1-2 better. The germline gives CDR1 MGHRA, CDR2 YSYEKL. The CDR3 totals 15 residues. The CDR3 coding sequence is TGCGCCAGCAGCTATTCGACGGACCCCTACTATGGCTACACCTTC. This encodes CASSYSTDPYYGYTF.

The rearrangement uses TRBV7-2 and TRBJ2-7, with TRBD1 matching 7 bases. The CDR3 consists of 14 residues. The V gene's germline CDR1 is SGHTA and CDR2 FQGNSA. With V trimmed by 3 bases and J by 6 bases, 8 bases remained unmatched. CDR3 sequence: CASSFHGTDAEQYF. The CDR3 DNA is TGTGCCAGCAGCTTCCACGGGACAGATGCCGAGCAGTACTTC.

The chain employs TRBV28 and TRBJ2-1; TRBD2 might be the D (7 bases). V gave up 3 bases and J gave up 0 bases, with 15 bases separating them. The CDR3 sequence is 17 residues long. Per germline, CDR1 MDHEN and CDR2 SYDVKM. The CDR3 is CASSLGGEGGSYNEQFF. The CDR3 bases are TGTGCCAGCAGTTTGGGGGGGGAGGGGGGCTCCTACAATGAGCAGTTCTTC.

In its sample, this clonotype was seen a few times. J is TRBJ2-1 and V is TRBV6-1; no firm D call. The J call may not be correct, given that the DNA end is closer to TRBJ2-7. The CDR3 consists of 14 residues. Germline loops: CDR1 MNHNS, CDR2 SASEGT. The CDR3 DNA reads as TGTGCCAGCAGTCCACTGGTCTCCTACAATGAGCAGTACTTC. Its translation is CASSPLVSYNEQYF.

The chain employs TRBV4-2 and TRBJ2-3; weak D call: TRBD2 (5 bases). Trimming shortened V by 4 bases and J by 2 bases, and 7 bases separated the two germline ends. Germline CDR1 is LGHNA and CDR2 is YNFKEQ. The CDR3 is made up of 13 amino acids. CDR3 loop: CASSPGYTDTQYF. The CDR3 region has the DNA TGTGCCAGCAGCCCGGGGTACACAGATACGCAGTATTTT.

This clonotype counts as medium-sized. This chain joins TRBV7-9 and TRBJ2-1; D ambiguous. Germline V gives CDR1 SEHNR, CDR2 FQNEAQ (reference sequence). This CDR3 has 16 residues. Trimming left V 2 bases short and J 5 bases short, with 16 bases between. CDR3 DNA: TGTGCCAGCAGCTTATCGGGCCCTTTAGGGAACAATGAGCAGTTCTTC. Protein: CASSLSGPLGNNEQFF.

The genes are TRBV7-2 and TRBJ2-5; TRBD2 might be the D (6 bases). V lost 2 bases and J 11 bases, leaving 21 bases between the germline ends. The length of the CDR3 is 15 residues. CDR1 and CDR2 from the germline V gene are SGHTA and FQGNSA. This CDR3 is CASSLTSGSYNEQYF. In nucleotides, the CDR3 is TGTGCCAGCAGCTTAACCAGCGGGTCTTACAATGAGCAGTACTTC.

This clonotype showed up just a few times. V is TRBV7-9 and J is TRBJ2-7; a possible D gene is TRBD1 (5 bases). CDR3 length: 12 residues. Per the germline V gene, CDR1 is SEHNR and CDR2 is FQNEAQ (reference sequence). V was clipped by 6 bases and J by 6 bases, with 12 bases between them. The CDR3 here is CASSLRGAEQYF. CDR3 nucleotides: TGTGCCAGCAGTCTTAGGGGTGCCGAGCAGTACTTC.

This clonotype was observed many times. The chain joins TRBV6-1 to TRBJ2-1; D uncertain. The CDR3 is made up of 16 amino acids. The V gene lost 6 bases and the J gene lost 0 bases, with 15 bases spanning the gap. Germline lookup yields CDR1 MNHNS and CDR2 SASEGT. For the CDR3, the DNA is TGTGCCAGCAGCTCGGCTCGCGCCAGCTCCTACAATGAGCAGTTCTTC. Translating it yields CASSSARASSYNEQFF.

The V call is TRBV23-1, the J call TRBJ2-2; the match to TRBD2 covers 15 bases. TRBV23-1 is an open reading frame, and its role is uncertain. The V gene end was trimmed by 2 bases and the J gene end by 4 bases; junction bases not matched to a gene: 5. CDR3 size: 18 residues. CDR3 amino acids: CASSQRTSGRACTGELFF. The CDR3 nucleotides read TGCGCCAGCAGTCAACGGACTAGCGGGAGGGCCTGCACCGGGGAGCTGTTTTTT.

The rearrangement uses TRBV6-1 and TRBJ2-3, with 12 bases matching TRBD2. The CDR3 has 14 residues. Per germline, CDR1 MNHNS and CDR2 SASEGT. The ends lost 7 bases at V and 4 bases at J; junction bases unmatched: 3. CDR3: CASTGTSGSDTQYF. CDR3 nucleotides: TGTGCCAGCACTGGGACTAGCGGGTCAGATACGCAGTATTTT.

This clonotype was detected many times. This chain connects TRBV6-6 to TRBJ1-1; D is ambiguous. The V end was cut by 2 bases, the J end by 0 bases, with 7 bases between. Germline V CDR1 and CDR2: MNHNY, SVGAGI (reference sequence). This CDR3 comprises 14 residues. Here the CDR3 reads CASSYKRMNTEAFF. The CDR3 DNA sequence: TGTGCCAGCAGTTACAAGAGAATGAACACTGAAGCTTTCTTT.